The rows below give T cell receptor beta chains drawn from one sample of a study of Ad26.COV2.S vaccination and SARS-CoV-2 variants. Data came from immunoSEQ multiplex PCR; TCRdb stores just in-frame clones and leaves some out. The sample includes roughly 250,000 clones, roughly 87% of them seen just once. The sample here was peripheral blood, taken in a trial of Ad26.COV2.S vaccine versus placebo. These TCRs come from a person between 18 and 59 years old who received the Ad26.COV2.S COVID-19 vaccine or a placebo. CDR3s include the opening cysteine and the closing phenylalanine or tryptophan. The D gene is left open where the match is weak. Size is stated for part of the rows, as once, few or many counts, or as a class when the clone is expanded.

>TRBJ2-1|NA|TRBV19|NA
TGTGCCAGTAGTATAGTGGGATTGCCCGGTCAGGGAGACCGCAATGAGCAGTTCTTC
CASSIVGLPGQGDRNEQFF
>TRBJ2-1|NA|TRBV4-2|NA
TGTGCCAGCACAGTCGGGGGCGACTACAATGAGCAGTTCTTC
CASTVGGDYNEQFF
>TRBJ2-7|NA|TRBV19|NA
TGTGCCAGTCTCGACGAGCAGTACTTC
CASLDEQYF
>TRBJ1-1|NA|TRBV11-2|TRBD1
TGTGCCAGCAGCTTGTTTCTGGGACAGGGGGCGACTGAAGCTTTCTTT
CASSLFLGQGATEAFF
>TRBJ1-1|NA|TRBV3-1/TRBV3-2|TRBD1
TGTGCCAGCAGCTCCTCGGACAGGGCAAACACTGAAGCTTTCTTT
CASSSSDRANTEAFF
>TRBJ2-1|few|TRBV6-4|TRBD2
TGTGCCAGCAGCAAGGTCGGGGGGGCCGGAGATGAGCAGTTCTTC
CASSKVGGAGDEQFF
>TRBJ2-7|NA|TRBV30|TRBD1
TGTGCCTGGAGTGTCTCCGGGACAGGGGCCTACGAGCAGTACTTC
CAWSVSGTGAYEQYF
>TRBJ1-2|NA|TRBV4-2|TRBD1
TGTGCCAGCAGCCAACCCAGGGGGCGCAAGGATGGCTACACCTTC
CASSQPRGRKDGYTF
>TRBJ1-4|NA|TRBV27|NA
TGTGCCAGCCGAGGCGTGGCTAATGAAAAACTGTTTTTT
CASRGVANEKLFF
>TRBJ2-3|NA|TRBV25-1|NA
TGTGCCAGCAGTGAAATAGGGACAAGGGCAAAGGCAGATACGCAGTATTTT
CASSEIGTRAKADTQYF
>TRBJ1-4|NA|TRBV24-1|TRBD1
TGTGCCACCAGTGACACCCCAGGACAGGGAAAATCAACTAATGAAAAACTGTTTTTT
CATSDTPGQGKSTNEKLFF
>TRBJ2-2|NA|TRBV7-9|NA
TGTGCCAGCACCCAAGGGGCAGGAACCACCGGGGAGCTGTTTTTT
CASTQGAGTTGELFF
>TRBJ1-5|NA|TRBV2|NA
TGTGCCAGCAGTGAAGCGAGGGGGTTGGGTCAGCCCCAGCATTTT
CASSEARGLGQPQHF
>TRBJ2-6|NA|TRBV29-1|TRBD1
TGCAGCGTTGGGGTCCGGGACAGCTCTGGGGCCAACGTCCTGACTTTC
CSVGVRDSSGANVLTF
>TRBJ1-2|NA|TRBV5-1|TRBD1
TGCGCCAGCAGCCCACACAGGGGTGGTGATGGCTACACCTTC
CASSPHRGGDGYTF
>TRBJ2-3|NA|TRBV11-2|NA
TGTGCCAGCAGCCCAGAGGGTTTACTTTACACAGATACGCAGTATTTT
CASSPEGLLYTDTQYF
>TRBJ1-2|NA|TRBV5-6|NA
TGTGCCAGCAGCTTGGCCCCGGTCGGGAACTATGGCTACACCTTC
CASSLAPVGNYGYTF
>TRBJ2-1|NA|TRBV18|TRBD2
TGTGCCAGCTCATCGCGGACTAGCGGGAGGGCCGCTAATGAGCAGTTCTTC
CASSSRTSGRAANEQFF
>TRBJ2-7|NA|TRBV6-2/TRBV6-3|TRBD2
TGTGCCAGCAGTAGACTAGCGGGAATCTCCTACGAGCAGTACTTC
CASSRLAGISYEQYF
>TRBJ2-5|once|TRBV30|NA
TGTGCCTGGAGTATAGCGCGCAATAGAGGGGAGACCCAGTACTTC
CAWSIARNRGETQYF
>TRBJ1-5|NA|TRBV6-2/TRBV6-3|TRBD1
TGTGCCAGCAGTTACTCGAAACAGGGGGGTCCCATTGACACCCAGCATTTT
CASSYSKQGGPIDTQHF
>TRBJ2-1|NA|TRBV18|NA
TGTGCCAGCTCTCGGACGGGGGATGAGCAGTTCTTC
CASSRTGDEQFF
>TRBJ2-3|once|TRBV3-1/TRBV3-2|NA
TGTGCCAGCAGCCTGCTTAGCACAGATACGCAGTATTTT
CASSLLSTDTQYF
>TRBJ2-1|NA|TRBV7-3|TRBD2
TGTGCCAGCAGCCCCGGCGGCGGGAGGAATGAGCAGTTCTTC
CASSPGGGRNEQFF
>TRBJ1-5|NA|TRBV6-5|NA
TGTGCCAGCTGGGGGGGAGTTAACGGTCAGCCCCAGCATTTT
CASWGGVNGQPQHF
>TRBJ1-1|once|TRBV7-3|TRBD1
TGTGCCAGCAGCTTAAGTCAGGGGGCGAACGTAGCCGAGACTTTCTTT
CASSLSQGANVAETFF
>TRBJ2-1|NA|TRBV7-9|TRBD2
TGTGCCAGCAGCTTCCGACTAGCGGGGGGCCACAATGAGCAGTTCTTC
CASSFRLAGGHNEQFF
>TRBJ1-5|NA|TRBV2|NA
TGTGCCAGCAGTGACAGGGAGGTGCAGCCCCAGCATTTT
CASSDREVQPQHF
>TRBJ1-4|once|TRBV18|TRBD1
TGTGCCAGCTCACCGCTCGGACAGGGCGTCACTAATGAAAAACTGTTTTTT
CASSPLGQGVTNEKLFF
>TRBJ2-3|once|TRBV4-3|TRBD2
TGCGCCAGCAGCCAAGCGGCTAGCGGGGGTTCGGATACGCAGTATTTT
CASSQAASGGSDTQYF
>TRBJ1-1|NA|TRBV5-4|TRBD1
TGTGCCAGCAGCTGGCAGGGGGCGAACACTGAAGCTTTCTTT
CASSWQGANTEAFF
>TRBJ2-5|NA|TRBV5-1|TRBD1
TGCGCCAGCAGCTCCCGGTCCCCAGGACAGGGAGAACGAGAGACCCAGTACTTC
CASSSRSPGQGERETQYF
>TRBJ1-1|NA|TRBV13|TRBD1
TGTGCCAGCAGCTTCCAGGGGGCTCTGAACACTGAAGCTTTCTTT
CASSFQGALNTEAFF
>TRBJ2-7|once|TRBV5-1|TRBD1
TGCGCCAGCAGCGTCAAAGCCGGGACAGGGAGTGACGAGCAGTACTTC
CASSVKAGTGSDEQYF
>TRBJ2-1|NA|TRBV5-6|NA
TGTGCCAGCAGCTTTACTGAGCAGTTCTTC
CASSFTEQFF
>TRBJ2-3|NA|TRBV4-2|TRBD2
TGTGCCAGCAGCGAAGCGACTAGCGGGAGGGATACGCAGTATTTT
CASSEATSGRDTQYF
>TRBJ2-7|NA|TRBV6-5|NA
TGTGCCAGCAGTTACCGCGGACAATCCTACGAGCAGTACTTC
CASSYRGQSYEQYF
>TRBJ1-1|NA|TRBV7-2|NA
TGTGCCAGCAGCTTAGGTTTAGGCTTGAACACTGAAGCTTTCTTT
CASSLGLGLNTEAFF
>TRBJ2-1|NA|TRBV9|NA
TGTGCCAGCGGAGGGAGAGGCGGACGCAAAGCCTACAATGAGCAGTTCTTC
CASGGRGGRKAYNEQFF
>TRBJ1-2|NA|TRBV29-1|NA
TGCAGCGTTGAATCCCCGGGACGGACCTATGGCTACACCTTC
CSVESPGRTYGYTF
>TRBJ2-1|NA|TRBV30|TRBD2
TGTGCCTGGAGTCAGACTAGCGTGAACAATGAGCAGTTCTTC
CAWSQTSVNNEQFF
>TRBJ2-2|NA|TRBV19|TRBD2
TGTGCCAGTACCCTCGGGACTAGCGGGGCCGGGGAGCTGTTTTTT
CASTLGTSGAGELFF